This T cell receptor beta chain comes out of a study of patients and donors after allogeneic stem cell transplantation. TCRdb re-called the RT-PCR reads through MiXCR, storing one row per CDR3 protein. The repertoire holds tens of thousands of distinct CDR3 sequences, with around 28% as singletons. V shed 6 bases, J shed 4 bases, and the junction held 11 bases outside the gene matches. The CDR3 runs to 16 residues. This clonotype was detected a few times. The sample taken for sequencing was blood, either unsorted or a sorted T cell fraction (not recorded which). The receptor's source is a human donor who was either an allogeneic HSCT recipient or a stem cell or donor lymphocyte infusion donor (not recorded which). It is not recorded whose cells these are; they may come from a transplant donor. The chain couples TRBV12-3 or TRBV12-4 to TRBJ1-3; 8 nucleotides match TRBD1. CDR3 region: CASRRQGAPAGNTIYF. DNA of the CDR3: TGTGCCAGCAGGCGCCAGGGGGCCCCTGCAGGAAACACCATATATTTT.